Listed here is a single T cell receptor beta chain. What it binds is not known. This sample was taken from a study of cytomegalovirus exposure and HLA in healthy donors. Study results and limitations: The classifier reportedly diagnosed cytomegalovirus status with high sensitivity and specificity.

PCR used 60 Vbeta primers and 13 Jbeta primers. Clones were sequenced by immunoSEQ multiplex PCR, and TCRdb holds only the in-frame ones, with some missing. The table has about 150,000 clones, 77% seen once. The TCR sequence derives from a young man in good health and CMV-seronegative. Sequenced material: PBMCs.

In nucleotides, the CDR3 is TGTGCCAGCAGTTACTCCGGGACAGGGGTTAGCTATGGCTACACCTTC. It translates to CASSYSGTGVSYGYTF. The V and J genes are TRBV6-5 and TRBJ1-2; 10 bases are a match to TRBD1. The J segment lost 4 bases and the V segment lost 0 bases, leaving 5 bases of the junction unmatched. Germline loops: CDR1 MNHEY, CDR2 SVGAGI. The CDR3 covers 16 residues.